This TCR beta chain was sequenced during a study of vaccination and CD4 T cells after COVID-19. On the study more broadly: Control cultures, each given a CEFX pool, an HIV-1 Nef pool, or no peptide, were included.

This clonotype was seen just once. What it binds is unknown. The sample's treatment: roughly ten-day PBMC culture with coronavirus spike peptide pools or control peptides (ViraFEST assay). The ViraFEST method relied on peptide pools to expand antigen-specific T cells, followed by TCR sequencing. This CDR3 spans 14 amino acids. Germline V gene sequence: CDR1 SGHKS, CDR2 YYEKEE (reference sequence). Losses at the gene ends were 2 bases for V and 7 bases for J; bases not matched to a gene: 6. Oncomine TCR Beta short-read sequencing was applied to DNA from cultured CD4+ T cells. Genomic DNA was extracted from cultured CD4+ T cells. One entry per CDR3 protein, called by TCRdb with MiXCR from the PCR reads. The sample shows 13,000 or so distinct CDR3 sequences, around 50% of them seen only once.

The chain carries TRBV5-5 and TRBJ1-5, with TRBD1 identical over 7 bases. This clonotype was obtained from a human donor with COVID-19. This specimen consisted of cultured CD4+ T cells from blood, obtained after SARS-CoV-2 vaccination. For the CDR3, the DNA is TGTGCCAGCAGCTTTGCAGGGGGAGGGCAGCCCCAGCATTTT. Translated, it gives CASSFAGGGQPQHF.